This is a list of T cell receptor beta chains from one sample in a study of T cells in Graves' hyperthyroidism and ophthalmopathy. From the multiplex PCR reads, TCRdb called clonotypes with MiXCR, one entry per CDR3 protein. The sample holds fewer than 350,000 distinct CDR3 sequences, around 15% seen once. The sample was blood. Every receptor here comes from a woman aged 45-59 years with Graves' hyperthyroidism that later progressed to Graves' ophthalmopathy. CDR3s include the opening cysteine and the closing phenylalanine or tryptophan. Fields, in order: J gene, V gene, clone size, CDR3 protein. A row's size may be missing; if present it is once, few, many or a size class.

J gene: TRBJ2-1
V gene: TRBV4-2
clone size: many
CDR3 protein: CASTLDRSSYNEQFF

J gene: TRBJ1-5
V gene: TRBV18
clone size: many
CDR3 protein: CASSEGGNQPQHF

J gene: TRBJ1-4
V gene: TRBV5-1
clone size: few
CDR3 protein: CASSPTNEKLFF

J gene: TRBJ1-2
V gene: TRBV28
clone size: many
CDR3 protein: CASSPQSRNNYGYTF

J gene: TRBJ1-1
V gene: TRBV18
clone size: many
CDR3 protein: CASSPPSRGLRNTEAFF

J gene: TRBJ2-7
V gene: TRBV4-1
clone size: -
CDR3 protein: CASSQTKGVYEQYF

J gene: TRBJ2-2
V gene: TRBV6-1
clone size: many
CDR3 protein: CASRYRGDRGSTGELFF

J gene: TRBJ1-1
V gene: TRBV7-3
clone size: many
CDR3 protein: CASSRGRGGALTEAFF

J gene: TRBJ1-5
V gene: TRBV10-2
clone size: many
CDR3 protein: CASSDPGRVSQPQHF

J gene: TRBJ1-6
V gene: TRBV10-3
clone size: many
CDR3 protein: CAIRWSYNSPLHF

J gene: TRBJ2-7
V gene: TRBV27
clone size: many
CDR3 protein: CASSLGLAGWEQYF

J gene: TRBJ2-7
V gene: TRBV11-2
clone size: few
CDR3 protein: CASSLLQGRNEQYF

J gene: TRBJ2-3
V gene: TRBV20-1
clone size: many
CDR3 protein: CSAKRGPDTQYF

J gene: TRBJ2-7
V gene: TRBV28
clone size: many
CDR3 protein: CASSWGRQGSYEQYF

J gene: TRBJ2-1
V gene: TRBV19
clone size: -
CDR3 protein: CASGNQGSYNEQFF

J gene: TRBJ2-1
V gene: TRBV11-2
clone size: many
CDR3 protein: CASSFRREDEQFF

J gene: TRBJ2-1
V gene: TRBV20-1
clone size: -
CDR3 protein: CSASKRGTSGLNEQFF

J gene: TRBJ2-2
V gene: TRBV7-3
clone size: many
CDR3 protein: CASSFARGPDTGELFF

J gene: TRBJ2-7
V gene: TRBV9
clone size: -
CDR3 protein: CASSVAGPQSYEQYF

J gene: TRBJ2-5
V gene: TRBV30
clone size: many
CDR3 protein: CAWSVQRDTKYF

J gene: TRBJ2-5
V gene: TRBV5-1
clone size: -
CDR3 protein: CASRSSGAGQETQYF

J gene: TRBJ1-1
V gene: TRBV28
clone size: -
CDR3 protein: CASRDRRNTEAFF

J gene: TRBJ1-2
V gene: TRBV2
clone size: many
CDR3 protein: CASRGGAGGNVYTF

J gene: TRBJ2-3
V gene: TRBV13
clone size: many
CDR3 protein: CASSLTGSGTDTQYF

J gene: TRBJ2-5
V gene: TRBV11-2
clone size: many
CDR3 protein: CASSLGPGTQETQYF

J gene: TRBJ2-3
V gene: TRBV20-1
clone size: many
CDR3 protein: CSASRQSDTQYF

J gene: TRBJ2-7
V gene: TRBV30
clone size: many
CDR3 protein: CAWKGATYEQYF

J gene: TRBJ1-4
V gene: TRBV20-1
clone size: -
CDR3 protein: CSARDWGASNEKLFF

J gene: TRBJ2-1
V gene: TRBV7-6
clone size: many
CDR3 protein: CASSLTNYNEQFF

J gene: TRBJ1-2
V gene: TRBV6-1
clone size: many
CDR3 protein: CASSPFRQGVGYTF

J gene: TRBJ2-1
V gene: TRBV30
clone size: many
CDR3 protein: CAWTRAGGPYEQFF

J gene: TRBJ2-1
V gene: TRBV9
clone size: few
CDR3 protein: CASSVSTSGSGSYNEQFF

J gene: TRBJ2-1
V gene: TRBV7-9
clone size: many
CDR3 protein: CASSETGGVVHEQFF

J gene: TRBJ2-7
V gene: TRBV29-1
clone size: -
CDR3 protein: CSVLGGSYEQYF

J gene: TRBJ1-6
V gene: TRBV7-9
clone size: few
CDR3 protein: CASSSPGDHNSPLHF

J gene: TRBJ2-1
V gene: TRBV3-1
clone size: many
CDR3 protein: CASSHDGGGGRQFF

J gene: TRBJ1-2
V gene: TRBV28
clone size: many
CDR3 protein: CASSSGGDGYTF

J gene: TRBJ2-1
V gene: TRBV11-2
clone size: many
CDR3 protein: CASSLGRLAGSYNEQFF

J gene: TRBJ2-7
V gene: TRBV7-6
clone size: many
CDR3 protein: CASSLGPRDEQYF

J gene: TRBJ2-3
V gene: TRBV11-1
clone size: -
CDR3 protein: CASSLALGQDTQYF

J gene: TRBJ1-5
V gene: TRBV19
clone size: -
CDR3 protein: CASSIGHNQPQHF

J gene: TRBJ1-2
V gene: TRBV5-6
clone size: -
CDR3 protein: CASSLLRWGYTF